This passage covers 26 T cell receptor beta chains from one sample sequenced in a study of T cells in women clearing cervical HPV infection (dated by TCRdb to the late 2010s). The library was built by means of the immunoSEQ multiplex PCR assay. TCRdb carries this immuneACCESS record with in-frame sequences only. Its versions omit some clonotypes, under half of them owing to an unresolved V gene in the studies checked, with the rest unexplained. The sample's own table lists around 35,000 clones. Jointly, the top ten make up about 1.5% of the sample. Sample: blood buffy coat. The receptor source for this set is a woman aged 18-70 years with a cervical HPV16 infection that either progressed to CIN3+ or cleared (not recorded which).

Turning to this clone: The CDR3 goes on 3 residues after the read ends, and that part is filled in from the germline J gene. The chain is built from TRBV19 and TRBJ1-2; possibly TRBD1 for D (6 bases). The CDR3 extends over 15 amino acids. Per germline, CDR1 LNHDA and CDR2 SQIVND (reference sequence). The sequenced CDR3 bases are TGTGCCAGCTCCTTCCAGGGGTCTAGCTCCTACGAC. Its protein is CASSFQGSSSYD. From start to end, the CDR3 is CASSFQGSSSYDYTF.

Worth noting for this clone: The observed sequence ends 3 residues before the CDR3 terminus, with the missing tail filled in from the germline J gene. V is TRBV20-1 and J is TRBJ2-7; 15 bases align to TRBD2. With 2 bases clipped from V and 4 bases from J, the junction kept 6 bases outside the gene matches. The length of the CDR3 is 16 residues. Germline values: CDR1 DFQATT, CDR2 SNEGSKA (reference sequence). CDR3 protein: CSARRTSGGAGYEQYF. The CDR3 DNA, read in part, is TGCAGTGCTAGAAGGACTAGCGGGGGGGCAGGTTACGAG.

Details on this clone: The sequence runs out 3 residues before the end of the CDR3; the remainder is reconstructed from the germline J gene. The chain has TRBV9 and TRBJ1-6; D uncertain. Germline V lookup: CDR1 SGDLS, CDR2 YYNGEE. The CDR3 has 15 amino acids. Trimming removed 0 bases from V and 10 bases from J, with 14 bases in between. The CDR3 here is CASSVGGTGSSPLHF. The CDR3 bases that were read are TGTGCCAGCAGCGTAGGGGGTACGGGGTCATCACCC.

As concerns this clone: Read sequence stops 3 residues before the CDR3 end, and the germline J gene provides the missing end. The chain carries TRBV29-1 and TRBJ2-3; D might be TRBD1 (5 bases). The V gene's germline CDR1 is SQVTM and CDR2 ANQGSEA. The V end was cut by 1 base, the J end by 5 bases, with 16 bases between. The CDR3 covers 15 residues. CDR3 amino acids: CSVEGLMGQLDTQYF. Partial CDR3 DNA: TGCAGCGTTGAAGGATTAATGGGGCAGCTAGATACG.

Comment on this clone: The read terminates 3 residues ahead of where the CDR3 ends, so the germline J gene completes it. The chain couples TRBV20-1 to TRBJ1-5, with 7 positions matching TRBD1. CDR3 length: 12 amino acids. Germline assignment: CDR1 DFQATT and CDR2 SNEGSKA (reference sequence). Trimming took 6 bases from V and 2 from J; bases not matched to a gene: 1. CDR3 region: CSARGGNQPQHF. The DNA read from the CDR3 is TGCAGTGCCAGGGGGGGCAATCAGCCC.

Points on this clone: The read terminates 3 residues before the CDR3 end, so the remaining end is supplied by the germline J gene. The chain has TRBV19 and TRBJ2-7; 8 nucleotides line up with TRBD1. CDR3 length equals 17 residues. The V and J ends lost 5 bases and 2 bases, in that order; junction bases with no gene match: 14. Looked up from germline, CDR1 is LNHDA and CDR2 is SQIVND (reference sequence). The CDR3 sequence: CASSPRTGPDPAYEQYF. The sequenced CDR3 bases are TGTGCCAGTAGTCCACGGACAGGGCCGGACCCGGCCTACGAG.

With regard to this clone: The CDR3 goes on 3 residues after the read ends, and that part is filled in from the germline J gene. The chain joins TRBV5-6 to TRBJ2-1; 10 bases are a match to TRBD2. V lost 4 bases, J lost 9 bases, and 1 base stayed unmatched. Germline CDR1 SGHDT, CDR2 YYEEEE. The CDR3 loop spans 12 amino acids. The sequenced CDR3 bases are TGTGCCAGCAGCGCTAGCGGGGGTGAG. Translated: CASSASGGE. The full CDR3 protein reads CASSASGGEQFF.

In the case of this clone: The CDR3 extends 3 residues past the end of the read, so its final part is completed from the germline J gene. The chain has TRBV20-1 and TRBJ2-5; the D gene is possibly TRBD1 (5 bases). The V gene lost 5 bases and the J gene lost 0 bases, with 22 bases spanning the gap. There are 17 residues in the CDR3. The germline V gene encodes CDR1 DFQATT and CDR2 SNEGSKA (reference sequence). CDR3 region: CSARSSLWHRYQETQYF. CDR3 DNA, as far as it was read: TGCAGTGCTCGAAGTTCTTTATGGCACAGGTACCAAGAGACC.

As to this clone: The read ends 3 residues early relative to the CDR3; the germline J gene fills the gap. This chain links TRBV7-2 with TRBJ2-5; D perhaps matches TRBD1 (5 bases). The germline V gene has CDR1 SGHTA and CDR2 FQGNSA. The CDR3 covers 14 residues. Trimming took 2 bases from V and 5 from J, leaving 12 bases between them. The CDR3 bases that were read are TGTGCCAGCAGCTTAAGGGGTGGCAAGGAGACC. Residues: CASSLRGGKET. The complete CDR3 sequence is CASSLRGGKETQYF.

Concerning this clone: With the read ending 3 residues before the CDR3 end, the germline J gene is used to fill in that end. V is TRBV7-6 and J is TRBJ1-5; 11 bases map to TRBD1. Germline CDR1 reads SGHVS; CDR2 reads FNYEAQ. This CDR3 region has 16 residues. V lost 5 bases to trimming and J lost 0 bases; unmatched junction nucleotides: 3. CDR3 DNA (partial): TGTGCCAGCAGCACTGGGACAGGGGGTAGCAATCAGCCC. This sequence encodes CASSTGTGGSNQP. The entire CDR3 is CASSTGTGGSNQPQHF.

About this clone: The CDR3 end lies 3 residues beyond the end of the read and is filled in from the germline J gene. The chain joins TRBV5-1 to TRBJ1-1; possible D gene TRBD1, 6 bases. The CDR3 totals 11 residues. Germline CDR1 and CDR2: SGHRS and YFSETQ. The sequenced part of the CDR3 DNA is TGCGCCAGCAGCTCAGAGAGGGGG. It specifies CASSSERG. The complete CDR3 sequence is CASSSERGAFF.

Regarding this clone: The DNA ends 3 residues before the CDR3 does, and the rest of the CDR3 is filled in from the germline J gene. The chain is built from TRBV7-1 and TRBJ1-2; a weak D match, TRBD1 (5 bases). TRBV7-1 is sorted into the ORF group, with uncertain function. The CDR3 length is 20 residues. The CDR3 DNA, read in part, is TGTGCCAGCAGCTCAAGGGGACTAGCAGGGATTCCTCTCCGTATGGATACC. Protein: CASSSRGLAGIPLRMDT. The full CDR3 protein reads CASSSRGLAGIPLRMDTYTF.

Notes on this clone: The read terminates 3 residues ahead of where the CDR3 ends, so the germline J gene completes it. The chain has TRBV7-9 and TRBJ1-2, with 7 bases fitting TRBD1. Germline trimming cut 1 base from V and 6 bases from J; bases unmatched to any gene: 5. Germline lookup yields CDR1 SEHNR and CDR2 FQNEAQ (reference sequence). The CDR3 extends over 14 amino acids. CDR3 loop: CASSLGRGYNGYTF. The CDR3 DNA, read in part, is TGTGCCAGCAGCTTAGGCAGGGGGTATAATGGC.

A word on this clone: Sequencing ends 3 residues short of the CDR3 end; the germline J gene provides the rest. The genes are TRBV19 and TRBJ1-2; D unresolved. The CDR3 is made up of 13 amino acids. Germline loops: CDR1 LNHDA, CDR2 SQIVND (reference sequence). V dropped 3 bases and J dropped 2 bases, with 7 bases sitting between them. The covered CDR3 bases are TGTGCCAGTAGTATGCCCGGGAACTATGGC. It codes for CASSMPGNYG. The whole CDR3 is CASSMPGNYGYTF.

Concerning this clone: Read coverage stops 3 residues before the CDR3 terminus; the germline J gene supplies the remainder. The J gene is TRBJ1-2, the V gene TRBV5-1; D is perhaps TRBD1 (5 bases). V lost 1 base and J lost 6, with 19 bases in between. The CDR3 is 16 residues long. The germline V gene has CDR1 SGHRS and CDR2 YFSETQ. The CDR3 loop is CASSLRVAGRYDGYTF. CDR3 bases read: TGCGCCAGCAGCTTGAGGGTGGCAGGGCGTTATGATGGC.

Of note for this clone: The sequenced fragment ends 3 residues before the CDR3 boundary, so the rest is inferred from the germline J gene. V usage is TRBV18 and J usage is TRBJ2-3; 11 positions match TRBD2. The CDR3 has 20 amino acids. V lost 4 bases, J lost 4 bases, and 19 bases stayed unmatched. Looked up from germline, CDR1 is KGHSH and CDR2 is LQKENI. CDR3 protein: CASSLEKTAVLAGASDTQYF. The CDR3 bases that were read are TGTGCCAGCTCACTAGAGAAGACAGCCGTACTAGCGGGGGCCTCAGATACG.

Incomplete CDR3 DNA: TGTGCCAGCTCACCGGACAGGACCTTCTACGAG. The encoded protein is CASSPDRTFYE. The full CDR3 protein is CASSPDRTFYEQYF. This rearrangement joins TRBV18 to TRBJ2-7; the match to TRBD1 covers 7 bases. The read halts 3 residues ahead of the CDR3 end, with the missing end drawn from the germline J gene. CDR3 length: 14 amino acids. V lost 3 bases, J lost 3 bases, and 5 bases stayed unmatched. Germline loops: CDR1 KGHSH, CDR2 LQKENI.

Comments on this clone: The sequenced fragment ends 3 residues before the CDR3 boundary, so the rest is inferred from the germline J gene. V usage is TRBV2 and J usage is TRBJ1-1; TRBD1 aligns across 7 bases. CDR3 size: 13 residues. Trimming cost V 1 base and J 7 bases; bases outside gene matches: 3. CDR1 is SNHLY, CDR2 FYNNEI, per germline. The DNA read from the CDR3 is TGTGCCAGCAGTGAAGTAGGGGGCAGTGAA. Translated: CASSEVGGSE. Given in full, the CDR3 is CASSEVGGSEAFF.

For this clone: The read ends 3 residues early relative to the CDR3; the germline J gene fills the gap. The genes are TRBV30 and TRBJ1-2, with D possibly being TRBD1 (6 bases). This CDR3 region has 15 residues. V lost 4 bases to trimming and J lost 4 bases, with 19 bases between them. Germline V gives CDR1 GTSNPN, CDR2 SVGIG (reference sequence). The CDR3 loop reads CAWMMDHRDPYGYTF. Incomplete CDR3 DNA: TGTGCCTGGATGATGGACCACAGGGATCCCTATGGC.

Comment on this clone: The CDR3 goes on 3 residues after the read ends, and that part is filled in from the germline J gene. V is TRBV5-3 and J is TRBJ1-5; 7 bases match TRBD1. TRBV5-3 is classed as an ORF, of uncertain function. The CDR3 sequence is 16 residues long. The junction had 6 bases not matched to a gene; V was cut back by 3 bases and J by 0 bases. Partial CDR3 DNA: TGTGCCAGAAGCTCCGGGACAGTTTATAGCAATCAGCCC. Its translation is CARSSGTVYSNQP. Given in full, the CDR3 is CARSSGTVYSNQPQHF.

As for this clone: From the germline J gene comes the end of the CDR3, since the read stops 3 residues before it. This rearrangement joins TRBV2 to TRBJ2-1, with 9 bases identical to TRBD2. CDR3 size: 15 residues. Trimming cost V 3 bases and J 5 bases; bases outside gene matches: 5. CDR1 and CDR2 from the germline V gene are SNHLY and FYNNEI. CDR3 DNA, as far as it was read: TGTGCCAGCAGTGACCCGGGCGGGGGGGACAATGAG. Translating gives CASSDPGGGDNE. In full, the CDR3 is CASSDPGGGDNEQFF.

Comments on this clone: Sequencing ends 3 residues short of the CDR3 end; the germline J gene provides the rest. J is TRBJ2-3 and V is TRBV20-1; 11 bases map to TRBD2. This CDR3 has 15 residues. Trimming at V came to 6 bases and at J to 0 bases, leaving 5 bases not matched to a gene. CDR1 and CDR2 (germline): DFQATT, SNEGSKA (reference sequence). CDR3 bases read: TGCAGTGCACGACTAGCGGGAAAAAGCACAGATACG. Amino acid sequence: CSARLAGKSTDT. The whole CDR3 protein reads CSARLAGKSTDTQYF.

Points on this clone: The read halts 3 residues ahead of the CDR3 end, with the missing end drawn from the germline J gene. This sequence joins TRBV19 and TRBJ1-5, with TRBD1 as a possible D gene (6 bases). This CDR3 contains 16 residues. The germline V gene has CDR1 LNHDA and CDR2 SQIVND (reference sequence). CDR3 amino acids: CASSTGLAGGPVPQHF. The CDR3 bases that were read are TGTGCCAGTAGCACGGGACTAGCGGGGGGGCCAGTTCCC.

Concerning this clone itself: Coverage ceases 3 residues before the CDR3 finishes, and the germline J gene fills in the end. The chain is built from TRBV14 and TRBJ1-2; 8 bases are shared with TRBD1. V trimming: 1 base; J trimming: 4 bases; junction bases outside the gene matches: 5. There are 15 residues in the CDR3. In germline, CDR1 is SGHDN, CDR2 FVKESK. The CDR3 loop is CASSQGAGGVYGYTF. The CDR3 bases that were read are TGTGCCAGCAGCCAAGGGGCAGGGGGCGTCTATGGC.

In regard to this clone: Read sequence stops 3 residues before the CDR3 end, and the germline J gene provides the missing end. V is TRBV11-1 and J is TRBJ2-3; the D gene is possibly TRBD2 (5 bases). In germline, CDR1 is SGHAT, CDR2 FQDESV (reference sequence). The CDR3 runs to 14 residues. V lost 5 bases and J lost 2, with 11 bases in between. The DNA read from the CDR3 is TGTGCCAGCAGCCCCGAGACTACCACAGATACG. Protein sequence: CASSPETTTDT. The entire CDR3 protein is CASSPETTTDTQYF. The full variable domain, rest sourced from reference TRBV11-1 and TRBJ2-3, is EAEVAQSPRYKITEKSQAVAFWCDPISGHATLYWYRQILGQGPELLVQFQDESVVDDSQLPKDRFSAERLKGVDSTLKIQPAELGDSAMYLCASSPETTTDTQYFGPGTRLTVL.

This clone is medium-sized by frequency. The read gets to within 3 residues of the CDR3 end, and the germline J gene fills in the rest. The chain combines TRBV5-1 with TRBJ1-2; TRBD1 matches at 7 bases. The CDR3 runs to 12 residues. Germline V gene lookup returns CDR1 SGHRS and CDR2 YFSETQ. CDR3 protein: CASSLGQEAYTF. The CDR3 bases that were read are TGCGCCAGCAGCTTAGGACAGGAGGCC.